The 9 T cell receptor beta chains below were found in one sample sequenced in a study of technical replicates of blood from several donors. The data were produced by immunoSEQ multiplex PCR, yet TCRdb's version contains in-frame clones alone and is incomplete. Altogether fewer than 60,000 clones are present, around 90% being singletons, with the ten largest covering approximately 3.6%. Sample: PBMCs. These receptors all come from a human donor in good health. Some clones in this sample may be carry-over from other donors' samples.

The CDR3 coding sequence is TGTGCTACTGGGCTAGCGGGAGGAAATACGCAGTATTTT. Translated, it gives CATGLAGGNTQYF. This chain uses TRBV7-2 with TRBJ2-3; 11 bases are shared with TRBD2. CDR3 length equals 13 residues. Germline CDR1 reads SGHTA; CDR2 reads FQGNSA.

DNA for the CDR3: TGTGCCTGGAGTAGCCCTCTAGCGGGAGAGGACGAGCAGTACTTC. This gives the protein CAWSSPLAGEDEQYF. V gene TRBV30 combines with J gene TRBJ2-7; 10 bases align to TRBD2. Per germline, CDR1 GTSNPN and CDR2 SVGIG (reference sequence). The CDR3 sequence is 15 residues long. V lost 2 bases, J lost 5 bases, and 9 bases stayed unmatched.

The genes are TRBV5-4 and TRBJ2-3; D not resolved. Germline V lookup: CDR1 SGHNT, CDR2 YYREEE (reference sequence). CDR3 length: 12 residues. V was shortened by 7 bases and J by 5 bases, with 11 bases between the two germline ends. The CDR3 loop is CASAKYRDTQYF. In DNA, the CDR3 is TGTGCCAGCGCCAAGTACAGAGATACGCAGTATTTT.

This chain links TRBV11-2 with TRBJ2-5, with 12 bases aligning to TRBD2. V was pared by 1 base and J by 5 bases, with 5 bases of the junction left unmatched. Germline lookup yields CDR1 SGHAT and CDR2 FQNNGV. The CDR3 has 16 residues. DNA for the CDR3: TGTGCCAGCAGCTTAGGACTAGCGGGAGTAGGGGAGACCCAGTACTTC. Translated, it gives CASSLGLAGVGETQYF.

The chain couples TRBV29-1 to TRBJ1-2; 11 bases match TRBD1. Germline loops: CDR1 SQVTM, CDR2 ANQGSEA. The CDR3 consists of 16 residues. V trimming: 2 bases; J trimming: 2 bases; junction bases outside the gene matches: 7. CDR3 nucleotide sequence: TGCAGCGTTGAACCCCGGGACAGGGGGTCGAACTATGGCTACACCTTC. This encodes CSVEPRDRGSNYGYTF.

V and J are TRBV4-1 and TRBJ2-5; 14 bases fit TRBD2. Germline V lookup: CDR1 MGHRA, CDR2 YSYEKL. The CDR3 contains 17 residues. Trimming cost V 3 bases and J 5 bases; bases outside gene matches: 8. The CDR3 loop reads CASSHPPGTSGSETQYF. The CDR3 nucleotides are TGCGCCAGCAGCCATCCTCCCGGGACTAGCGGGAGTGAGACCCAGTACTTC.

The chain uses TRBV7-9 and TRBJ2-3, with 8 nucleotides matching TRBD2. V shed 3 bases, J shed 6 bases, and the junction held 8 bases outside the gene matches. The CDR3 length is 15 residues. From germline, CDR1 is SEHNR and CDR2 FQNEAQ (reference sequence). DNA of the CDR3: TGTGCCAGCAGCTTCGGCGGGAGGCCCCGGGATACGCAGTATTTT. This translates into CASSFGGRPRDTQYF.

This rearrangement joins TRBV4-1 to TRBJ1-1; D is uncertain. The CDR3 runs to 14 residues. CDR1 is MGHRA and CDR2 is YSYEKL in the germline V gene. V was clipped by 7 bases and J by 4 bases, with 16 bases between them. The CDR3 here is CASNRGLSRTEAFF. CDR3 bases: TGCGCCAGCAACCGCGGTCTCTCTCGCACTGAAGCTTTCTTT.

V usage is TRBV5-1 and J usage is TRBJ2-5; a possible D gene is TRBD2 (5 bases). This CDR3 has 16 residues. Germline V gene lookup returns CDR1 SGHRS and CDR2 YFSETQ. Trimming removed 0 bases at V and 1 base at J, with 13 bases between. The DNA of the CDR3 is TGCGCCAGCAGCTTGGTTGAGGGTCCACTCCAAGAGACCCAGTACTTC. Translating it yields CASSLVEGPLQETQYF.